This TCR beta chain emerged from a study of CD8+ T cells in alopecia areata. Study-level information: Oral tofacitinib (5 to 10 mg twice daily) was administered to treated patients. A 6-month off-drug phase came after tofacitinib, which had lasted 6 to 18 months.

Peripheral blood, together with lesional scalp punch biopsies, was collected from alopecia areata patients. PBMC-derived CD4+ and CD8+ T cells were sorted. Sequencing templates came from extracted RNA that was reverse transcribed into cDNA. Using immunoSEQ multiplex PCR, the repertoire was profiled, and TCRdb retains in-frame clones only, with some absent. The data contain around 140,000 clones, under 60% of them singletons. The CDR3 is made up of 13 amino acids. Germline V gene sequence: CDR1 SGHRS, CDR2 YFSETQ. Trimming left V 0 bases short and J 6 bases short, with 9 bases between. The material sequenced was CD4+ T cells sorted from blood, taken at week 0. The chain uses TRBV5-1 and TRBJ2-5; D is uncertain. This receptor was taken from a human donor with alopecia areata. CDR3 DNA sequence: TGCGCCAGCAGCTTGGGCTTAGGGCAGACCCAGTACTTC. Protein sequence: CASSLGLGQTQYF.